The sequence of this T cell receptor (beta chain) was determined in a study of blood T cell repertoires in COVID-19. CDR3 length equals 15 residues. Germline CDR1 LNHDA, CDR2 SQIVND (reference sequence). With V trimmed by 5 bases and J by 3 bases, 5 bases remained unmatched. Method: immunoSEQ multiplex PCR; TCRdb's copy keeps in-frame clones and lacks some. This sample yields about 83,000 clones, of which over 85% are seen a single time; roughly 15% belongs to the top ten. The chain links TRBV19 to TRBJ1-4; 8 positions match TRBD1. This sequence was found in a woman of 80 years or more with active or convalescent COVID-19. The sample taken for sequencing was peripheral blood. CDR3 coding DNA: TGTGCCAGTAGTGTGGACAGGGATGCTAATGAAAAACTGTTTTTT. Its translation: CASSVDRDANEKLFF.